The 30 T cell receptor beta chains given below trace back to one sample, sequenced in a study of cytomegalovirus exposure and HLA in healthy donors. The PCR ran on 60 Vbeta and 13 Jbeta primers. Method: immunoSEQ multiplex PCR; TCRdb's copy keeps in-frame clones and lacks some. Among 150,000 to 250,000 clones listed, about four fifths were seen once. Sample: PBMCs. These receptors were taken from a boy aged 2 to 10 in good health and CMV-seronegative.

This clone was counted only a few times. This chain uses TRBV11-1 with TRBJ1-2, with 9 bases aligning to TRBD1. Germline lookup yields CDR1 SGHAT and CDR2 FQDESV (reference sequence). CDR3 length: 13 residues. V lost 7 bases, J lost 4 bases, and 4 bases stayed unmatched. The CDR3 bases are TGTGCCAGCACCCTGACAGGGGGCTATGGCTACACCTTC. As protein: CASTLTGGYGYTF.

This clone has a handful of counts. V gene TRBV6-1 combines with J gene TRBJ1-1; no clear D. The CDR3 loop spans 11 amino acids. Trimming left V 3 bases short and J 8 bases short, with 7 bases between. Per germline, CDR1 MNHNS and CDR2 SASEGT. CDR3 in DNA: TGTGCCAGCAGTGACGTAGTAGAAGCTTTCTTT. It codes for CASSDVVEAFF.

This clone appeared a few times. The CDR3 sequence: CASSLGPTGTGELFF. For the CDR3, the DNA is TGCGCCAGCAGCTTAGGCCCCACGGGGACCGGGGAGCTGTTTTTT. The genes are TRBV5-1 and TRBJ2-2; D might be TRBD2 (5 bases). Germline CDR1 SGHRS, CDR2 YFSETQ. The CDR3 covers 15 residues. V lost 2 bases, J lost 5 bases, and 13 bases lay in between.

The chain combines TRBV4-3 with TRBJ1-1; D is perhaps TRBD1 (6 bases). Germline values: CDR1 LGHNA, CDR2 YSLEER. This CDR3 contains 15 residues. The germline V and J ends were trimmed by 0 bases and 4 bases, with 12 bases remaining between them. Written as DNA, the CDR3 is TGCGCCAGCAGCCAAGATCAAAGGGGGGGCACTGAAGCTTTCTTT. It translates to CASSQDQRGGTEAFF.

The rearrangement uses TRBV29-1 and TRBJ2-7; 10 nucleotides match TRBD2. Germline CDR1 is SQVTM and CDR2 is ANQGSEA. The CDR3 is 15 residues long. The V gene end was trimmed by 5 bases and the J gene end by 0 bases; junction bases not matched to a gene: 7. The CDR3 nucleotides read TGCAGCGTTCCCGGGACTAGCGAACACTCCTACGAGCAGTACTTC. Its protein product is CSVPGTSEHSYEQYF.

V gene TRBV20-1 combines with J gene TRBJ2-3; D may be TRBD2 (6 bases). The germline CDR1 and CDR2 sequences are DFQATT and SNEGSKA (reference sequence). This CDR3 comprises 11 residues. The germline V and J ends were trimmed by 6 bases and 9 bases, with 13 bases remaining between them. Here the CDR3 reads CSAARAGTQYF. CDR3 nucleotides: TGCAGTGCCGCACGCGCGGGAACGCAGTATTTT.

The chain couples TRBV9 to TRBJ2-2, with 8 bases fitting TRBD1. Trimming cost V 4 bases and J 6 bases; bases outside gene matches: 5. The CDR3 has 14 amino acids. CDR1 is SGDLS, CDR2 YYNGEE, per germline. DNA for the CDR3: TGTGCCAGCAGCATAGGCAGGGGGCCCGGGGAGCTGTTTTTT. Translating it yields CASSIGRGPGELFF.

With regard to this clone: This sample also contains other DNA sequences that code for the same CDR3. The CDR3 DNA sequence: TGTGCCAGCAGTTATTCCGACAGGGTGAACTATGGCTACACCTTC. Protein: CASSYSDRVNYGYTF. The chain employs TRBV6-5 and TRBJ1-2; 7 positions match TRBD1. V lost 3 bases, J lost 2 bases, and 6 bases stayed unmatched. Germline-derived CDR1 and CDR2 are MNHEY and SVGAGI. This CDR3 is built from 15 residues.

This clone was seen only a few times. CDR3 residues: CASTGQRANYGYTF. As DNA, the CDR3 is TGTGCCAGCACCGGACAGCGAGCTAACTATGGCTACACCTTC. V usage is TRBV2 and J usage is TRBJ1-2; weak D call: TRBD1 (6 bases). Germline V gene lookup returns CDR1 SNHLY and CDR2 FYNNEI. Trimming stripped 7 bases from V and 0 bases from J, with 12 bases between. The CDR3 loop spans 14 amino acids. The variable domain in full, with the rest retrieved from reference TRBV2 and TRBJ1-2, is EPEVTQTPSHQVTQMGQEVILRCVPISNHLYFYWYRQILGQKVEFLVSFYNNEISEKSEIFDDQFSVERPDGSNFTLKIRSTKLEDSAMYFCASTGQRANYGYTFGSGTRLTVV.

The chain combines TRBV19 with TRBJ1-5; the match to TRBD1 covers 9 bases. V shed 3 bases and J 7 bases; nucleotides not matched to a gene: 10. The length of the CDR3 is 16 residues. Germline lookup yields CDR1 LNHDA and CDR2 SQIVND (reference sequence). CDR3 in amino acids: CASSIFGTGNFQPQHF. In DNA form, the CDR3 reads TGTGCCAGTAGTATTTTCGGGACAGGGAATTTCCAGCCCCAGCATTTT.

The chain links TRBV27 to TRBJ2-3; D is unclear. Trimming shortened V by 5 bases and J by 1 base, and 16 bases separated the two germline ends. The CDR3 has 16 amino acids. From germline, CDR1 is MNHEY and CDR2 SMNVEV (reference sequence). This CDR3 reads CASSPTQIVGTDTQYF. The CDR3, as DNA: TGTGCCAGCAGTCCTACACAGATTGTGGGCACAGATACGCAGTATTTT.

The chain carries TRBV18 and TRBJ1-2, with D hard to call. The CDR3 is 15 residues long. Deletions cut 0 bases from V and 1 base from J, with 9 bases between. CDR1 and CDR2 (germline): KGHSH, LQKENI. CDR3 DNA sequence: TGTGCCAGCTCACCACCGTCACAGAATAACTATGGCTACACCTTC. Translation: CASSPPSQNNYGYTF.

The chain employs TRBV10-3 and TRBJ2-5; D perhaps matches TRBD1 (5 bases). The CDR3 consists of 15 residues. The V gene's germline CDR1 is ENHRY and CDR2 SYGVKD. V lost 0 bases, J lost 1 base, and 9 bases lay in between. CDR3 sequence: CAISESTRGQETQYF. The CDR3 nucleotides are TGTGCCATCAGTGAGTCGACAAGGGGCCAAGAGACCCAGTACTTC.

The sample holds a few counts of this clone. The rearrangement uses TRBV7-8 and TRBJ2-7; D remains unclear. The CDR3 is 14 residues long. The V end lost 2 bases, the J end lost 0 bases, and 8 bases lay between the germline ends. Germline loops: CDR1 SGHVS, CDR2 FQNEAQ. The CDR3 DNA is TGTGCCAGCAGCTTATGGGCAGGCTCCTACGAGCAGTACTTC. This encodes CASSLWAGSYEQYF.

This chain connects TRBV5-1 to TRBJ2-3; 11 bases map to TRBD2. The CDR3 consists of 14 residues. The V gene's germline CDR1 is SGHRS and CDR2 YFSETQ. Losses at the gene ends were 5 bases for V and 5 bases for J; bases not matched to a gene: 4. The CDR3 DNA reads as TGCGCCAGCAGGGAACTAGCGGGGGAAGATACGCAGTATTTT. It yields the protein CASRELAGEDTQYF.

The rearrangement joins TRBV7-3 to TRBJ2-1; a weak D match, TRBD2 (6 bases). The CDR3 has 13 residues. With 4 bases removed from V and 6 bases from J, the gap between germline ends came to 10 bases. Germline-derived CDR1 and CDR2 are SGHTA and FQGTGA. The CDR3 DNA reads TGTGCCAGCAGCTCACGGACTACCAATGAGCAGTTCTTC. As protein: CASSSRTTNEQFF.

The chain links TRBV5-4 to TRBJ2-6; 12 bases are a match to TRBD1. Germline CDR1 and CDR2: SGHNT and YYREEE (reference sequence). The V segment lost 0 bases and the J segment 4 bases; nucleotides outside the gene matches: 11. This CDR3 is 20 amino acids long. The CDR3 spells CASSLAGTGGTLEGANVLTF. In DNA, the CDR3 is TGTGCCAGCAGCTTGGCCGGGACAGGGGGCACTCTCGAAGGGGCCAACGTCCTGACTTTC.

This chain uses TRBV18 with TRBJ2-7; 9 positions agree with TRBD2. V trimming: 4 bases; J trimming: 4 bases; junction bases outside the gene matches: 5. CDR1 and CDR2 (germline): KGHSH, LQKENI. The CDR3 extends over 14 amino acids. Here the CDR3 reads CASSLAGGVYEQYF. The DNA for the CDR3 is TGTGCCAGCTCACTGGCGGGAGGGGTATACGAGCAGTACTTC.

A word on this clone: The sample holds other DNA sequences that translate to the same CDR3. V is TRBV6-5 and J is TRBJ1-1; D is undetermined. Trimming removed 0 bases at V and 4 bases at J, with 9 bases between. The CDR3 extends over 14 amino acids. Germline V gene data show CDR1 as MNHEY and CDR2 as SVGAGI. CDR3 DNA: TGTGCCAGCAGTTACTCGCCAGGAGGCACTGAAGCTTTCTTT. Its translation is CASSYSPGGTEAFF.

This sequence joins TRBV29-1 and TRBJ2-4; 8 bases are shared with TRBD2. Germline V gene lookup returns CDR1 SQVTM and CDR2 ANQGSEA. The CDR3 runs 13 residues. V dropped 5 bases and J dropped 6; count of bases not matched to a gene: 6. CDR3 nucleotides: TGCAGCGTTCGCGCCGGGGGGGGAAACATTCAGTACTTC. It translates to CSVRAGGGNIQYF. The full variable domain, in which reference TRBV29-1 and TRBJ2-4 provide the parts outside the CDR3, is SAVISQKPSRDICQRGTSLTIQCQVDSQVTMMFWYRQQPGQSLTLIATANQGSEATYESGFVIDKFPISRPNLTFSTLTVSNMSPEDSSIYLCSVRAGGGNIQYFGAGTRLSVL.

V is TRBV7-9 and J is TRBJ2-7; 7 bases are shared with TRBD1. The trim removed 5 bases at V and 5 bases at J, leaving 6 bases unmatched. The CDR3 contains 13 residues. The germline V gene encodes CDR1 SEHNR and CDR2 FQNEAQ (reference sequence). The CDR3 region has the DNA TGTGCCAGCAGCCCTCGACAGGGCAACGAGCAGTACTTC. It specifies CASSPRQGNEQYF. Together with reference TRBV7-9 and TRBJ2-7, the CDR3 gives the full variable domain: DTGVSQNPRHKITKRGQNVTFRCDPISEHNRLYWYRQTLGQGPEFLTYFQNEAQLEKSRLLSDRFSAERPKGSFSTLEIQRTEQGDSAMYLCASSPRQGNEQYFGPGTRLTVT.

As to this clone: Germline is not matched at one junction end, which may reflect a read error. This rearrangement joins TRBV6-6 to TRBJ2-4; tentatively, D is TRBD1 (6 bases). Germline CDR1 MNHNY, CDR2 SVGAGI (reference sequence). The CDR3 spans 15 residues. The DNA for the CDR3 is TGTGCCAGCAGCGAAGACAGGCGGGCCAAAAACAGTCAGTACTTC. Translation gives CASSEDRRAKNSQYF.

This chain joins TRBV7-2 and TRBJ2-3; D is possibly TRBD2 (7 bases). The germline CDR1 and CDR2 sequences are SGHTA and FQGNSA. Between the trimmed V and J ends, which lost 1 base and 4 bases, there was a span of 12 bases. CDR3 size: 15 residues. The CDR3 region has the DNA TGTGCCAGCAGCTTAGTGGGGGGGCTTCCAGATACGCAGTATTTT. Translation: CASSLVGGLPDTQYF.

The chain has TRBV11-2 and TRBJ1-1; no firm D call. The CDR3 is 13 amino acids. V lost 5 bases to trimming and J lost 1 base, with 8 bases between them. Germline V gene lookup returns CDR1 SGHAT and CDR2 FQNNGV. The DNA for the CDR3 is TGTGCCAGCAGCATGGCCCGGAACACTGAAGCTTTCTTT. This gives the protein CASSMARNTEAFF.

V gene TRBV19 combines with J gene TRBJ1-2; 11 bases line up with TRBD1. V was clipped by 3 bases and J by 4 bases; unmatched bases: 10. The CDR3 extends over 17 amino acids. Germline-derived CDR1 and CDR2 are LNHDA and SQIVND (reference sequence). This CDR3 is CASSMSTGQGATYGYTF. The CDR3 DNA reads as TGTGCCAGTAGTATGTCGACAGGACAGGGGGCTACCTATGGCTACACCTTC.

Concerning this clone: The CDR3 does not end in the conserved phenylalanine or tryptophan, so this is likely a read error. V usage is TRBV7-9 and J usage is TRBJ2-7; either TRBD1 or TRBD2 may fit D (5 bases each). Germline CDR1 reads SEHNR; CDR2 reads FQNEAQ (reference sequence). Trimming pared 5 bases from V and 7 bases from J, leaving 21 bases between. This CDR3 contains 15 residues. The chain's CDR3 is CASSPTGTSEGEQYL. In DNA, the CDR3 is TGTGCCAGCAGCCCGACCGGGACCTCAGAGGGGGAGCAGTACCTC.

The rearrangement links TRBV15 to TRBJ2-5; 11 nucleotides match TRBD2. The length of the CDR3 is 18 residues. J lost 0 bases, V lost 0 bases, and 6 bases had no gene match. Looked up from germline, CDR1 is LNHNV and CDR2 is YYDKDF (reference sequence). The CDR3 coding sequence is TGTGCCACCAGCAGAGATTCGGGACTAGCGGAGTACCAAGAGACCCAGTACTTC. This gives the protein CATSRDSGLAEYQETQYF.

CDR3 sequence: CASSVGPFSPSRFF. The CDR3, as DNA: TGTGCCAGCAGCGTAGGCCCTTTTAGTCCTAGTAGGTTCTTC. The V and J genes are TRBV9 and TRBJ2-1; D is undetermined. Germline V gene lookup returns CDR1 SGDLS and CDR2 YYNGEE. V lost 0 bases to trimming and J lost 15 bases, with 19 bases between them. This CDR3 has 14 residues.

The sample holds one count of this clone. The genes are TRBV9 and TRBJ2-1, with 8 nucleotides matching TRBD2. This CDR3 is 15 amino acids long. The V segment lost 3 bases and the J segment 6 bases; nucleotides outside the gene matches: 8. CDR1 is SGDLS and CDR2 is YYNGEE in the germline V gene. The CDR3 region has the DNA TGTGCCAGCAGCGGGTACGGGACTAGTCGCAATGAGCAGTTCTTC. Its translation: CASSGYGTSRNEQFF.

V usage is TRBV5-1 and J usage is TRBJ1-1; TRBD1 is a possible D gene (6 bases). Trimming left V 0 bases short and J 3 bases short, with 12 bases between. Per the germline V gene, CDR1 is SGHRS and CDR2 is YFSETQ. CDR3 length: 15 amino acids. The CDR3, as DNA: TGCGCCAGCAGCTTGGTAGGGGGTATGGACACTGAAGCTTTCTTT. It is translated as CASSLVGGMDTEAFF.